The 21 T cell receptor beta chains below come from one sample, sequenced in a study of cytomegalovirus exposure and HLA in healthy donors. The PCR contained 60 Vbeta and 13 Jbeta primers. Produced via immunoSEQ multiplex PCR; TCRdb's table is partial and in-frame only. The repertoire holds more than 110,000 clones, around 73% seen once, with approximately 15% in the top ten. The specimen was PBMCs. The receptor source for this set is a human donor in good health.

This clone was seen repeatedly, ten times or more. The J gene is TRBJ2-5, the V gene TRBV6-1; tentatively, D is TRBD2 (6 bases). The V end lost 1 base, the J end lost 5 bases, and 11 bases lay between the germline ends. The germline gives CDR1 MNHNS, CDR2 SASEGT. The CDR3 has 14 residues. CDR3 bases: TGTGCCAGCAGTGAAGATTTGGAGGGCGAGACCCAGTACTTC. Translating gives CASSEDLEGETQYF.

This clone came up once. The chain recombines TRBV19 with TRBJ1-4; a possible D gene is TRBD1 (6 bases). Germline loops: CDR1 LNHDA, CDR2 SQIVND (reference sequence). The CDR3 spans 16 residues. The V and J ends lost 6 bases and 2 bases respectively, with 16 bases between them. The CDR3 nucleotides are TGTGCCAGTAGATCGAGGGGGTTCGCTACTAATGAAAAACTGTTTTTT. It encodes CASRSRGFATNEKLFF. The variable domain in full, completed from reference TRBV19 and TRBJ1-4, reads DGGITQSPKYLFRKEGQNVTLSCEQNLNHDAMYWYRQDPGQGLRLIYYSQIVNDFQKGDIAEGYSVSREKKESFPLTVTSAQKNPTAFYLCASRSRGFATNEKLFFGSGTQLSVL.

The chain employs TRBV2 and TRBJ2-3; weak D call: TRBD1 (6 bases). Trimming left V 9 bases short and J 3 bases short, with 13 bases between. This CDR3 is built from 13 residues. Germline CDR1 is SNHLY and CDR2 is FYNNEI. CDR3 loop: CARRLRGTDTQYF. DNA for the CDR3: TGTGCCAGAAGACTAAGGGGGACAGATACGCAGTATTTT. Using reference TRBV2 and TRBJ2-3 for the parts outside the CDR3, the full variable domain is EPEVTQTPSHQVTQMGQEVILRCVPISNHLYFYWYRQILGQKVEFLVSFYNNEISEKSEIFDDQFSVERPDGSNFTLKIRSTKLEDSAMYFCARRLRGTDTQYFGPGTRLTVL.

This clone was observed a single time. In nucleotides, the CDR3 is TGTGCAAGTCGCTTCGCGGTAGGGGGTTCCTACGAGCAGTACTTC. Translating gives CASRFAVGGSYEQYF. The chain is built from TRBV12-2 and TRBJ2-7; the table's D gene call, TRBD1, was not cross checked with the DNA. TRBV12-2 is annotated as a pseudogene. There are 15 residues in the CDR3.

V and J are TRBV28 and TRBJ1-4; D gene ambiguous. Trimming stripped 4 bases from V and 4 bases from J, with 10 bases between. Germline-derived CDR1 and CDR2 are MDHEN and SYDVKM. CDR3 length: 14 residues. The CDR3 loop reads CASSSGGGNEKLFF. The CDR3 coding sequence is TGTGCCAGCAGTTCGGGTGGAGGTAATGAAAAACTGTTTTTT.

This sequence joins TRBV30 and TRBJ2-1; 7 bases agree with TRBD2. Looked up from germline, CDR1 is GTSNPN and CDR2 is SVGIG (reference sequence). Trimming took 0 bases from V and 1 from J; bases not matched to a gene: 6. The CDR3 loop spans 16 amino acids. The CDR3 sequence is CAWSVRRGISYNEQFF. The CDR3 bases are TGTGCCTGGAGTGTACGGCGGGGGATATCCTACAATGAGCAGTTCTTC.

Of note for this clone: Germline is not matched at one junction end, which may reflect a read error. V usage is TRBV7-7 and J usage is TRBJ2-5, with unresolved D. The CDR3 totals 14 residues. The germline V gene has CDR1 SSHAT and CDR2 FNYEAQ (reference sequence). The CDR3 loop reads CASSQSGSQETQYF. The CDR3 DNA reads as TGTGCTAGCAGCCAATCGGGTTCTCAAGAGACCCAGTACTTC.

The V gene is TRBV6-5, the J gene TRBJ1-4; D gene unclear. Germline V gene sequence: CDR1 MNHEY, CDR2 SVGAGI. CDR3 size: 14 residues. The V end lost 0 bases, the J end lost 5 bases, and 7 bases lay between the germline ends. The DNA of the CDR3 is TGTGCCAGCAGTTACTCCCTGACAAATGAAAAACTGTTTTTT. It translates to CASSYSLTNEKLFF.

This rearrangement joins TRBV7-9 to TRBJ1-1; TRBD1 might be the D (6 bases). Per the germline V gene, CDR1 is SEHNR and CDR2 is FQNEAQ (reference sequence). The CDR3 runs to 14 residues. Trimming took 5 bases from V and 6 from J, leaving 16 bases between them. The CDR3: CASSQGHAAAEAFF. The CDR3 region has the DNA TGTGCCAGCAGCCAGGGACATGCGGCGGCTGAAGCTTTCTTT.

Comment on this clone: An end of the junction differs from the germline gene, which may be a read error. The chain uses TRBV19 and TRBJ2-2, with 15 positions matching TRBD2. Germline lookup yields CDR1 LNHDA and CDR2 SQIVND (reference sequence). CDR3 length: 17 amino acids. The CDR3: CASSRTSGGVNAGELFF. CDR3 nucleotides: TGTGCCAGTAGTAGGACTAGCGGGGGGGTGAACGCCGGGGAGCTGTTTTTT.

The chain combines TRBV2 with TRBJ2-1; 9 bases fit TRBD1. The V gene's germline CDR1 is SNHLY and CDR2 FYNNEI. This CDR3 has 15 amino acids. Unmatched junction bases numbered 1, after V lost 2 bases and J lost 2 bases. The CDR3 bases are TGTGCCAGCAGTGAAAGACAGGGGGCCTACAATGAGCAGTTCTTC. Protein: CASSERQGAYNEQFF.

V is TRBV29-1 and J is TRBJ2-5; TRBD2 matches at 8 bases. Germline CDR1 and CDR2: SQVTM and ANQGSEA. The J segment lost 3 bases and the V segment lost 7 bases, leaving 10 bases of the junction unmatched. The CDR3 runs to 14 residues. The CDR3, as DNA: TGCAGCGCTACTAGCGGAATGGGGGAAGAGACCCAGTACTTC. Amino acids: CSATSGMGEETQYF.

This chain uses TRBV5-6 with TRBJ2-7, with 8 bases that match TRBD1. Germline CDR1 is SGHDT and CDR2 is YYEEEE. V shed 7 bases and J 3 bases; nucleotides not matched to a gene: 6. The CDR3 has 13 amino acids. The CDR3 here is CASGSTGGYEQYF. CDR3 DNA: TGTGCCAGCGGATCCACAGGGGGCTACGAGCAGTACTTC.

This clone was seen more than once but under ten times. The chain carries TRBV19 and TRBJ2-2; possibly TRBD1 for D (5 bases). The germline gives CDR1 LNHDA, CDR2 SQIVND (reference sequence). The V end was cut by 3 bases, the J end by 4 bases, with 12 bases between. The CDR3 covers 15 residues. The CDR3 here is CASSIPRASTGELFF. In DNA form, the CDR3 reads TGTGCCAGTAGTATCCCCAGGGCCTCCACCGGGGAGCTGTTTTTT.

This clone has just a few counts. The rearrangement joins TRBV5-6 to TRBJ1-6; D is undetermined. V shed 0 bases and J shed 7 bases, with 11 bases lying between them. Per the germline V gene, CDR1 is SGHDT and CDR2 is YYEEEE. This CDR3 has 15 residues. The CDR3 reads CASSLERRRNSPLHF. For the CDR3, the DNA is TGTGCCAGCAGCTTGGAAAGAAGGAGAAATTCACCCCTCCACTTT.

CDR3 sequence reads: CASSKAGGLGTDTQYF. In DNA form, the CDR3 reads TGTGCCAGCAGCAAAGCGGGAGGGCTAGGCACAGATACGCAGTATTTT. The V and J genes are TRBV9 and TRBJ2-3; 10 bases are shared with TRBD2. The CDR3 has 16 amino acids. J gave up 1 base and V 4 bases, and 6 bases lay outside the gene matches. Germline assignment: CDR1 SGDLS and CDR2 YYNGEE.

V and J are TRBV5-1 and TRBJ1-1; weak D call: TRBD1 (6 bases). Germline V gene sequence: CDR1 SGHRS, CDR2 YFSETQ. The CDR3 covers 15 residues. Trimming pared 0 bases from V and 4 bases from J, leaving 13 bases between. CDR3 sequence reads: CASSLGGAGVTEAFF. The CDR3 bases are TGCGCCAGCAGCTTGGGTGGGGCAGGGGTCACTGAAGCTTTCTTT.

This rearrangement joins TRBV5-4 to TRBJ1-2, with unresolved D. CDR3 length: 15 amino acids. Trimming pared 0 bases from V and 2 bases from J, leaving 11 bases between. Per germline, CDR1 SGHNT and CDR2 YYREEE (reference sequence). The CDR3 nucleotides read TGTGCCAGCAGCTTGGGAATAGCAGAGAACTATGGCTACACCTTC. It translates to CASSLGIAENYGYTF.

This clone appeared a few times. The gene calls are TRBV6-4 and TRBJ2-2; D is perhaps TRBD1 (6 bases). The V and J ends lost 6 bases and 3 bases respectively, with 11 bases between them. Germline CDR1 is MRHNA and CDR2 is SNTAGT. CDR3 size: 14 residues. CDR3 DNA sequence: TGTGCCAGCAGATTGGACAGCTACACCGGGGAGCTGTTTTTT. Translating gives CASRLDSYTGELFF.

The chain employs TRBV5-6 and TRBJ2-7; the D gene is possibly TRBD2 (6 bases). The CDR3 extends over 14 amino acids. The germline V gene has CDR1 SGHDT and CDR2 YYEEEE. Between the trimmed V and J ends, which lost 3 bases and 0 bases, there was a span of 10 bases. CDR3 DNA sequence: TGTGCCAGCAGCTACGGGGGAAGCTCCTACGAGCAGTACTTC. Its protein product is CASSYGGSSYEQYF.

The J gene is TRBJ2-7, the V gene TRBV5-6, with TRBD2 matching over 9 bases. The V segment lost 3 bases and the J segment 6 bases; nucleotides outside the gene matches: 10. Germline loops: CDR1 SGHDT, CDR2 YYEEEE. The CDR3 consists of 15 residues. Here the CDR3 DNA reads TGTGCCAGCAGCTCTCGGCGGGGGGGCAATCTCGAGCAGTACTTC. It translates to CASSSRRGGNLEQYF.